This TCR beta chain was observed in a study of patients and donors after allogeneic stem cell transplantation. V was clipped by 6 bases and J by 4 bases, with 12 bases between them. The germline V gene encodes CDR1 KGHDR and CDR2 SFDVKD. The CDR3 extends over 13 amino acids. TCRdb reprocessed the RT-PCR reads with MiXCR, giving one entry per CDR3 protein. The table shows roughly 880,000 distinct CDR3 sequences, with more than 15% occurring only once. The specimen sequenced was blood, either unsorted or a sorted T cell fraction (not recorded which). The chain uses TRBV24-1 and TRBJ2-7; D is undetermined. This TCR was sampled from a human donor who was either an allogeneic HSCT recipient or a stem cell or donor lymphocyte infusion donor (not recorded which). It is not recorded whose cells these are; they may come from a transplant donor. CDR3 DNA: TGTGCCACCAGTTCGTCCACATGGTACGAGCAGTACTTC. This encodes CATSSSTWYEQYF.